The 9 T cell receptor beta chains below all came from one sample that was sequenced in a study of immune evolution from preneoplasia to lung adenocarcinoma (dated by TCRdb to about 2021). The library was generated by the immunoSEQ multiplex PCR assay. Here the immuneACCESS table is served through TCRdb, limited to in-frame sequences with V and J called. Missing clones are a known gap in these copies; in checked studies unresolved V genes cover under half, and the rest lacks a known reason. The sample table lists approximately 6,900 clones, 80% to 85% of them with a count of one. Jointly, the top ten make up about 2.7% of the sample. The specimen was FFPE lung adenocarcinoma in situ tissue. Explained via the paper, the cell subset or site label denotes: preinvasive adenocarcinoma in situ (AIS). The source of these receptors is a donor at least 70 years old with lung adenocarcinoma.

V is TRBV6-6 and J is TRBJ1-1; TRBD1 might be the D (5 bases). Between the trimmed V and J ends, which lost 5 bases and 10 bases, there was a span of 11 bases. Germline-derived CDR1 and CDR2 are MNHNY and SVGAGI (reference sequence). This CDR3 spans 11 amino acids. The CDR3 nucleotides are TGTGCCAGCAGTCCAGGGTCGGGAGCTTTCTTT. Protein sequence: CASSPGSGAFF.

CDR3 amino acids: CASSLQGGYEQYF. As DNA, the CDR3 is TGTGCCAGCAGCTTACAGGGAGGCTACGAGCAGTACTTC. V gene TRBV5-4 combines with J gene TRBJ2-7; D possibly uses TRBD1 or TRBD2 (6 bases each). This CDR3 has 13 amino acids. Germline V gives CDR1 SGHNT, CDR2 YYREEE (reference sequence). Trimming cost V 2 bases and J 3 bases, with 9 bases left between them.

The chain carries TRBV12-5 and TRBJ2-7; D remains unclear. V shed 6 bases and J shed 0 bases, with 6 bases lying between them. CDR3 length equals 12 residues. Germline CDR1 and CDR2: LGHNT and FRNRAP. Here the CDR3 reads CASGSSSYEQYF. The DNA of the CDR3 is TGTGCTAGTGGCTCGAGCTCCTACGAGCAGTACTTC.

The chain uses TRBV25-1 and TRBJ2-7; D possibly uses TRBD1 or TRBD2 (5 bases each). There are 14 residues in the CDR3. V lost 5 bases and J 4 bases, leaving 15 bases between the germline ends. Germline V lookup: CDR1 MGHDK, CDR2 SYGVNS. DNA for the CDR3: TGTGCCAGCAGTAACCGGGACCCCCATTACGAGCAGTACTTC. It specifies CASSNRDPHYEQYF.

This chain connects TRBV14 to TRBJ2-1; a possible D gene is TRBD2 (7 bases). Germline-derived CDR1 and CDR2 are SGHDN and FVKESK. CDR3 length: 18 residues. V lost 7 bases to trimming and J lost 3 bases, with 25 bases between them. CDR3 sequence (DNA): TGTGCCAGCACCCCGAGGGGGTTTGGCGGGACTAACTACAATGAGCAGTTCTTC. Amino acids: CASTPRGFGGTNYNEQFF. The variable domain in full, with the rest retrieved from reference TRBV14 and TRBJ2-1, is EAGVTQFPSHSVIEKGQTVTLRCDPISGHDNLYWYRRVMGKEIKFLLHFVKESKQDESGMPNNRFLAERTGGTYSTLKVQPAELEDSGVYFCASTPRGFGGTNYNEQFFGPGTRLTVL.

This clone has just a few counts. This chain uses TRBV6-1 with TRBJ2-7; D ambiguous. Trimming stripped 8 bases from V and 2 bases from J, with 13 bases between. CDR1 is MNHNS and CDR2 is SASEGT in the germline V gene. The CDR3 sequence is 13 residues long. The CDR3 is CASGNAVTYEQYF. The CDR3 region has the DNA TGTGCCAGCGGCAACGCGGTTACCTACGAGCAGTACTTC.

This clone was seen once. The J gene is TRBJ1-5, the V gene TRBV7-8, with TRBD1 matching 7 bases. J gave up 5 bases and V 5 bases, and 9 bases lay outside the gene matches. CDR1 and CDR2 (germline): SGHVS, FQNEAQ. This CDR3 contains 15 residues. The CDR3 coding sequence is TGTGCCAGCAGCCCACAGGGGATGGCGGATCAGCCCCAGCATTTT. This codes for CASSPQGMADQPQHF.

The chain combines TRBV9 with TRBJ2-2; 8 bases agree with TRBD1. After removal of 4 bases from V and 6 bases from J, the junction contained 11 bases not matched to a gene. The CDR3 spans 16 residues. Per the germline V gene, CDR1 is SGDLS and CDR2 is YYNGEE. The CDR3 here is CASSPRTGSNAGELFF. CDR3 sequence (DNA): TGTGCCAGCAGCCCAAGGACAGGGAGCAACGCCGGGGAGCTGTTTTTT.

The rearrangement joins TRBV5-6 to TRBJ1-2; perhaps TRBD1 as D (5 bases). CDR3 length: 14 residues. Trimming stripped 4 bases from V and 4 bases from J, with 14 bases between. The germline V gene encodes CDR1 SGHDT and CDR2 YYEEEE. The CDR3 sequence: CASSGDGTLYGYTF. In nucleotides, the CDR3 is TGTGCCAGCAGCGGGGACGGAACTCTCTATGGCTACACCTTC.